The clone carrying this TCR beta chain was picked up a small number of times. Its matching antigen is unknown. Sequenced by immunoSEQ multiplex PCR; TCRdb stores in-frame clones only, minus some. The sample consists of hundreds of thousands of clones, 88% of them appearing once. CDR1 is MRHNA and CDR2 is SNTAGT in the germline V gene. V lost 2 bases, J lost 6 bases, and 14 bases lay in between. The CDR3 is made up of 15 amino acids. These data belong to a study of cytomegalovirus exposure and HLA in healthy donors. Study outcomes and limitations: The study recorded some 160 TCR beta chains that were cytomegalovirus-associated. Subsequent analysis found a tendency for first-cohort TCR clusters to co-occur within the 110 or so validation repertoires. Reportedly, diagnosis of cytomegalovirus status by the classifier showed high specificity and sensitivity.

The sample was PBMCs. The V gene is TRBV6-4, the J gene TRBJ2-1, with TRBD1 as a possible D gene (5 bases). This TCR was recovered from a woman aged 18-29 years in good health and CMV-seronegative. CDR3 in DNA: TGTGCCAGCAGTGACAATGGGGCTAGTGCCAATGAGCAGTTCTTC. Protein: CASSDNGASANEQFF.